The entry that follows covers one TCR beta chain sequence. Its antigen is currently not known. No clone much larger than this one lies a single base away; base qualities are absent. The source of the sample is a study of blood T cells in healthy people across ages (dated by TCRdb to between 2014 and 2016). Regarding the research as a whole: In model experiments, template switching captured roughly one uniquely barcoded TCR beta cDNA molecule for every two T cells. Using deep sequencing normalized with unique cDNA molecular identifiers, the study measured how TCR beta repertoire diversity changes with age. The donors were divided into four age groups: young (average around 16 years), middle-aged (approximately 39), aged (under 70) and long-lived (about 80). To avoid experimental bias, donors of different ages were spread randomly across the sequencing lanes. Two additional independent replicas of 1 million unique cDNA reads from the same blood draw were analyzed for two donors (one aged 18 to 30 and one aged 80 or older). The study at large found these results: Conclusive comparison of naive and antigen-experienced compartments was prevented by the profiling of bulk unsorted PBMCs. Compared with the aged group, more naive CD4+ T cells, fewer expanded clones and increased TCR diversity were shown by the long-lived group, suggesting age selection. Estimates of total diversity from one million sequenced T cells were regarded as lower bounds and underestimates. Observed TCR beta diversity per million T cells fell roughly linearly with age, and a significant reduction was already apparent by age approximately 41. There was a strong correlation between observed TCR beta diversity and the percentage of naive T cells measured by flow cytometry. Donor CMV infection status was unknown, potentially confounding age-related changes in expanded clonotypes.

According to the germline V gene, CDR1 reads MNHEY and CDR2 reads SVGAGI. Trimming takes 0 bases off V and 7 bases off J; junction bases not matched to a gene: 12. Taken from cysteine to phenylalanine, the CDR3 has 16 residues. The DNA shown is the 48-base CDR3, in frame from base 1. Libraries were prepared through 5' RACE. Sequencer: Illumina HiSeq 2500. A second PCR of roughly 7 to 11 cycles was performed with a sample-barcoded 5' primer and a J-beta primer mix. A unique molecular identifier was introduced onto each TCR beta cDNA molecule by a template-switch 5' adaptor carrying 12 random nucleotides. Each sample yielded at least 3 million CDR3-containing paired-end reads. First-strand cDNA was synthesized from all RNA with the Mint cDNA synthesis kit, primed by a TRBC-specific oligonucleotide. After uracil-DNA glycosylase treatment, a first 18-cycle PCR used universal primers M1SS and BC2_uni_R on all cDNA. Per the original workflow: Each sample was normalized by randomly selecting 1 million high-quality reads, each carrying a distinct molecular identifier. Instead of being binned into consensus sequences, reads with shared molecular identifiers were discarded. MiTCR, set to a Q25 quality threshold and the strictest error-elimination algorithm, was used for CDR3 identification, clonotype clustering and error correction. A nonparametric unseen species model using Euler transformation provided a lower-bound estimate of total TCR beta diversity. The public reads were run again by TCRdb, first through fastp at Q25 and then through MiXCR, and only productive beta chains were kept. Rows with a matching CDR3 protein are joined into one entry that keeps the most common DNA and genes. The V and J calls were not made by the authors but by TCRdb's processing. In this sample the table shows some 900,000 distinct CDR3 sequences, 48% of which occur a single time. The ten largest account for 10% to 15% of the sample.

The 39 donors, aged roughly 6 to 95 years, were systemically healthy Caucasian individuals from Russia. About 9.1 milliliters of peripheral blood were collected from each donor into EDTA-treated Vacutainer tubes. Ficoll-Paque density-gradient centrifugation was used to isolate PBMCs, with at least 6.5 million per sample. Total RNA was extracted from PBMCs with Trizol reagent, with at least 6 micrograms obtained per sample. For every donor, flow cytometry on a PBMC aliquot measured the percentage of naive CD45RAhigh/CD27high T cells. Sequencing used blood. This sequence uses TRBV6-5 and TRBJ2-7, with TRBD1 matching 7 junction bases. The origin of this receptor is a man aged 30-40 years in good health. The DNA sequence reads TGTGCCAGCAGTTACTCTTGGGACAGCTCTTACAATGAGCAGTACTTC. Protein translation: CASSYSWDSSYNEQYF.